This TCR beta chain came from a study of blood T cells in healthy people across ages. The study, taken as a whole, reports: Per million T cells, TCR beta diversity dropped about linearly as age rose. Long-lived donors had more naive CD4+ cells and higher diversity than aged donors.

On this clonotype: Its cognate antigen is unknown.

CDR3 length: 14 residues. Germline values: CDR1 WNHNN, CDR2 SYGVQD (reference sequence). V lost 6 bases and J lost 2, with 13 bases in between. Together with a sample-barcoded 5' primer, a J-beta primer mix was included in a second PCR lasting roughly 6 to 12 cycles. TCRdb re-called the 5' RACE reads with MiXCR, one entry per CDR3 protein. The repertoire holds roughly 800,000 distinct CDR3 sequences, with over 45% as singletons. The source is a man aged 25-40 years in good health. V usage is TRBV10-1 and J usage is TRBJ2-5; D unresolved. Sequenced sample: blood. CDR3 in amino acids: CASSDGPAQETQYF. CDR3 DNA: TGCGCCAGCAGCGACGGACCCGCTCAAGAGACCCAGTACTTC.